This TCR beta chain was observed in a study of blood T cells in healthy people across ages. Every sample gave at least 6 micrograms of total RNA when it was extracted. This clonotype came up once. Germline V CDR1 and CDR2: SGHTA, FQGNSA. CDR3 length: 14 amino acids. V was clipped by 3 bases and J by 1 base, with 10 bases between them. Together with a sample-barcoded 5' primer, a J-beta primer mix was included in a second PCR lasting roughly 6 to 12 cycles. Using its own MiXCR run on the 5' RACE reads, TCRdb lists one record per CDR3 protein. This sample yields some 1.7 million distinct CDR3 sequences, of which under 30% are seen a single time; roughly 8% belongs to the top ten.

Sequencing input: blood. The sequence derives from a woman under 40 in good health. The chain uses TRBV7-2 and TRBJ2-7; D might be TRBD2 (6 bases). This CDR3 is CASSFGGKSYEQYF. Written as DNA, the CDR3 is TGTGCCAGCAGCTTTGGGGGGAAGTCCTACGAGCAGTACTTC.